This T cell receptor beta chain was found in a study of regulatory T cells in long-lasting Graves disease. Study conclusions and caveats: There were preferences for TRBV28, TRBJ1-2 and TRBJ2-5 in persistent disease.

The time point is: newly diagnosed GD, antithyroid drugs for less than 3 months. PBMCs were the source of the RNA used for TCR sequencing. CDR3-region Arm-PCR and iRepertoire HTBI primers produced the TCR beta libraries. TCRdb reanalysed the multiplex PCR reads using MiXCR and keeps one entry per CDR3 protein. Altogether approximately 470,000 distinct CDR3 sequences are present, around 16% being singletons, with the ten largest covering 9.5% to 15%. Looked up from germline, CDR1 is SGHRS and CDR2 is YFSETQ. The CDR3 has 15 amino acids. With respect to this clonotype: The antigen remains unidentified. Its ends do not fully match the called genes, so a read error is possible.

The same sample was also studied in work on T cells in Graves' hyperthyroidism and ophthalmopathy. That paper states: Lactation, pregnancy, other autoimmune disease or uncontrolled infection led to exclusion of patients.

The source material was peripheral blood mononuclear cells (PBMCs), sampled at new diagnosis, from a patient treated with antithyroid drugs. The chain is built from TRBV5-1 and TRBJ2-3; TRBD2 matches at 10 bases. The TCR was taken from a man aged 35-49 years with Graves disease. The chain's CDR3 is CASSGTSDSTDTRYF. The DNA for the CDR3 is TGCGCCAGCAGTGGGACTAGCGATAGCACAGATACGCGGTATTTT.